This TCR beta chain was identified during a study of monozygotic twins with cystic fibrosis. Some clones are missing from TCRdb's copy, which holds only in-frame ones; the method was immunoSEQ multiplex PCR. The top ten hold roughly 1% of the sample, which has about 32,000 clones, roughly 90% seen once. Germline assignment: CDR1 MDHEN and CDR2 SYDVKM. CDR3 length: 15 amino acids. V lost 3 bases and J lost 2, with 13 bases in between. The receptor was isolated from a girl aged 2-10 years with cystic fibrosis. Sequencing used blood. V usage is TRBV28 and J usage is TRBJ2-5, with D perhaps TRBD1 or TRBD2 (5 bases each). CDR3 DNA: TGTGCCAGCAGTTTCCTTAGAGGGGAGCAAGAGACCCAGTACTTC. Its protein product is CASSFLRGEQETQYF. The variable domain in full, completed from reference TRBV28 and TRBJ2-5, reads DVKVTQSSRYLVKRTGEKVFLECVQDMDHENMFWYRQDPGLGLRLIYFSYDVKMKEKGDIPEGYSVSREKKERFSLILESASTNQTSMYLCASSFLRGEQETQYFGPGTRLLVL.